The 20 T cell receptor beta chains presented below share a single source sample, sequenced in a study of cytomegalovirus exposure and HLA in healthy donors. Use of 60 Vbeta and 13 Jbeta primers characterized the PCR. Method: immunoSEQ multiplex PCR; TCRdb's copy keeps in-frame clones and lacks some. The sample holds 150,000 to 190,000 clones, roughly 81% seen once. Sequenced material: PBMCs. Receptors originate from a young woman in good health and CMV-seronegative.

This clone was seen just once. The genes are TRBV28 and TRBJ2-1; TRBD2 agrees at 10 bases. The CDR3 is 15 amino acids. Germline assignment: CDR1 MDHEN and CDR2 SYDVKM. V lost 7 bases, J lost 6 bases, and 9 bases stayed unmatched. This chain's CDR3 is CASIPKAGGGNEQFF. CDR3 in DNA: TGTGCCAGCATCCCTAAAGCGGGAGGGGGCAATGAGCAGTTCTTC. The entire variable domain, with the rest obtained from reference TRBV28 and TRBJ2-1, is as follows: DVKVTQSSRYLVKRTGEKVFLECVQDMDHENMFWYRQDPGLGLRLIYFSYDVKMKEKGDIPEGYSVSREKKERFSLILESASTNQTSMYLCASIPKAGGGNEQFFGPGTRLTVL.

This chain links TRBV7-9 with TRBJ2-1; TRBD1 might be the D (5 bases). Germline values: CDR1 SEHNR, CDR2 FQNEAQ (reference sequence). V was cut by 5 bases and J by 0 bases, with 11 bases left in between. This CDR3 contains 15 residues. The CDR3 sequence: CASSDTGSSYNEQFF. The CDR3 DNA reads TGTGCCAGCAGCGACACAGGCAGCTCCTACAATGAGCAGTTCTTC.

V usage is TRBV10-2 and J usage is TRBJ1-6; 8 positions match TRBD1. V shed 7 bases, J shed 5 bases, and the junction held 4 bases outside the gene matches. The germline CDR1 and CDR2 sequences are WSHSY and SAAADI. The CDR3 runs to 14 residues. CDR3 in amino acids: CASNGQGNNSPLHF. The CDR3 region has the DNA TGCGCCAGCAACGGACAGGGTAATAATTCACCCCTCCACTTT.

The V and J genes are TRBV27 and TRBJ2-7; 10 bases fit TRBD2. Germline trimming cut 8 bases from V and 3 bases from J; bases unmatched to any gene: 4. The germline gives CDR1 MNHEY, CDR2 SMNVEV (reference sequence). The CDR3 runs to 13 residues. The CDR3 protein is CASGQREGYEQYF. The DNA of the CDR3 is TGTGCCAGCGGACAGCGGGAGGGCTACGAGCAGTACTTC.

This chain connects TRBV7-9 to TRBJ2-3; no clear D gene. V dropped 5 bases and J dropped 4 bases, with 10 bases sitting between them. The V gene's germline CDR1 is SEHNR and CDR2 FQNEAQ (reference sequence). The CDR3 is 13 residues long. CDR3 loop: CASSPRSADTQYF. The DNA of the CDR3 is TGTGCCAGCAGCCCCCGGAGTGCAGATACGCAGTATTTT.

The gene calls are TRBV6-5 and TRBJ1-2; unclear D gene. V was pared by 2 bases and J by 3 bases, with 10 bases between. The CDR3 length is 14 residues. In germline, CDR1 is MNHEY, CDR2 SVGAGI. Here the CDR3 reads CASSYNQNYYGYTF. The CDR3, as DNA: TGTGCCAGCAGTTACAACCAGAATTACTATGGCTACACCTTC.

The CDR3 here is CASRITEIYEQYF. The CDR3 nucleotides are TGTGCCAGCAGGATAACAGAGATTTACGAGCAGTACTTC. The chain uses TRBV6-1 and TRBJ2-7; D gene uncertain. The germline V gene has CDR1 MNHNS and CDR2 SASEGT. V lost 6 bases and J lost 4, with 13 bases in between. This CDR3 is 13 amino acids long.

The CDR3 nucleotides read TGTGCCAGCAGTTTCTTGGGACAGGGGGCCTACGAGCAGTACTTC. As protein: CASSFLGQGAYEQYF. V usage is TRBV28 and J usage is TRBJ2-7, with TRBD1 matching over 11 bases. With V trimmed by 3 bases and J by 2 bases, 3 bases remained unmatched. The CDR3 is 15 residues long. In germline, CDR1 is MDHEN, CDR2 SYDVKM. Full variable domain (outside the CDR3, taken from reference TRBV28 and TRBJ2-7): DVKVTQSSRYLVKRTGEKVFLECVQDMDHENMFWYRQDPGLGLRLIYFSYDVKMKEKGDIPEGYSVSREKKERFSLILESASTNQTSMYLCASSFLGQGAYEQYFGPGTRLTVT.

The CDR3 reads CASSSGGDRGQRDTQYF. The CDR3 DNA reads as TGTGCCAGCAGCTCCGGTGGGGACAGGGGGCAGAGAGATACGCAGTATTTT. The J gene is TRBJ2-3, the V gene TRBV5-4; 12 bases line up with TRBD1. The germline V gene encodes CDR1 SGHNT and CDR2 YYREEE (reference sequence). This CDR3 contains 17 residues. V lost 3 bases, J lost 5 bases, and 10 bases stayed unmatched.

In the case of this clone: This sequence may be a read error, since a much larger clone differs from it by one base. The chain combines TRBV6-4 with TRBJ2-2; 9 nucleotides line up with TRBD1. Trimming removed 5 bases from V and 3 bases from J; junction bases left unmatched: 1. The CDR3 contains 14 residues. CDR1 MRHNA and CDR2 SNTAGT come from the germline V gene. For the CDR3, the DNA is TGTGCCAGCAGTAGACAGGGGGACACCGGGGAGCTGTTTTTT. Its protein product is CASSRQGDTGELFF.

V gene TRBV28 combines with J gene TRBJ2-5; D is undetermined. The V gene lost 1 base and the J gene lost 7 bases, with 10 bases spanning the gap. CDR3 length equals 13 residues. Germline V gene sequence: CDR1 MDHEN, CDR2 SYDVKM. CDR3 in DNA: TGTGCCAGCAGTTTATCACTGCCGGGGACCCAGTACTTC. It translates to CASSLSLPGTQYF.

This clone was seen just once. This chain joins TRBV2 and TRBJ1-2, with 8 bases that match TRBD1. The germline V gene has CDR1 SNHLY and CDR2 FYNNEI. V gave up 7 bases and J gave up 6 bases; unmatched junction bases: 4. The CDR3 extends over 12 amino acids. CDR3 residues: CASTRGHDGYTF. CDR3 nucleotides: TGTGCCAGCACCAGGGGGCACGATGGCTACACCTTC.

In this sample, this clone turned up once. This chain links TRBV18 with TRBJ2-2, with 7 bases identical to TRBD1. CDR1 is KGHSH, CDR2 LQKENI, per germline. CDR3 length: 16 amino acids. V was pared by 1 base and J by 4 bases, with 6 bases of the junction left unmatched. The CDR3 sequence: CASSPLKGATTGELFF. CDR3 in DNA: TGTGCCAGCTCACCACTAAAGGGGGCTACCACCGGGGAGCTGTTTTTT.

This clone was counted only a few times. The gene calls are TRBV5-1 and TRBJ2-3; a possible D gene is TRBD1 (5 bases). CDR3 size: 15 residues. Trimming cost V 5 bases and J 2 bases, with 15 bases left between them. Germline V lookup: CDR1 SGHRS, CDR2 YFSETQ. CDR3 in DNA: TGCGCCAGCAGGGGGCAAACAGGACCCACAGATACGCAGTATTTT. It is translated as CASRGQTGPTDTQYF.

This clone was observed a few times. V gene TRBV2 combines with J gene TRBJ2-7; the D gene is possibly TRBD1 (6 bases). Germline loops: CDR1 SNHLY, CDR2 FYNNEI. The CDR3 contains 14 residues. Trimming removed 3 bases at V and 0 bases at J, with 9 bases between. CDR3 residues: CASSDRTDSYEQYF. The CDR3 DNA follows: TGTGCCAGCAGTGATAGGACAGACTCCTACGAGCAGTACTTC.

The genes are TRBV6-5 and TRBJ1-1; D remains unclear. The V and J ends lost 2 bases and 6 bases respectively, with 10 bases between them. This CDR3 has 13 residues. Germline CDR1 reads MNHEY; CDR2 reads SVGAGI. In DNA form, the CDR3 reads TGTGCCAGCAGTTACCAGGCGGGCTCTGAAGCTTTCTTT. Translated, it gives CASSYQAGSEAFF.

The chain couples TRBV2 to TRBJ1-3; unclear D gene. Deletions cut 8 bases from V and 3 bases from J, with 11 bases between. CDR3 length: 13 residues. The germline V gene has CDR1 SNHLY and CDR2 FYNNEI. The CDR3 spells CASHDNGGNTIYF. CDR3 bases: TGTGCCAGCCACGACAATGGTGGAAACACCATATATTTT.

J is TRBJ2-7 and V is TRBV5-5, with D tentatively TRBD1 (6 bases). CDR1 and CDR2 from the germline V gene are SGHKS and YYEKEE (reference sequence). This CDR3 spans 13 amino acids. The V end lost 4 bases, the J end lost 6 bases, and 14 bases lay between the germline ends. CDR3 DNA sequence: TGTGCCAGCAGCCCATACAGGGCGGGCGAGCAGTACTTC. It codes for CASSPYRAGEQYF.

The chain combines TRBV5-1 with TRBJ2-7; tentative D call: TRBD1 (6 bases). Trimming took 4 bases from V and 4 from J, leaving 15 bases between them. The CDR3 covers 14 residues. Germline loops: CDR1 SGHRS, CDR2 YFSETQ. CDR3: CASSVDSRSYEQYF. The CDR3 DNA is TGCGCCAGCAGCGTGGACAGTCGCTCGTACGAGCAGTACTTC.

This clone appeared a few times. The genes are TRBV18 and TRBJ1-1; no clear D. V gave up 1 base and J gave up 0 bases, with 6 bases separating them. Germline-derived CDR1 and CDR2 are KGHSH and LQKENI. The CDR3 consists of 14 residues. The CDR3 DNA follows: TGTGCCAGCTCACCACGGGAGTTGAACACTGAAGCTTTCTTT. Protein: CASSPRELNTEAFF.